This TCR beta chain was observed in a study of T cells in Graves' hyperthyroidism and ophthalmopathy. Amplification of TCR beta CDR3 regions was performed using RNA transcripts as template. TCR CDR3 regions were first amplified by RT-PCR with HTBI primers. TCRdb passed the multiplex PCR reads through MiXCR, listing each CDR3 protein once. The repertoire consists of about 360,000 distinct CDR3 sequences, with roughly an eighth occurring once and the leading ten covering over 8.5%. Diagnosis of hyperthyroidism was new in patients aged 18 to 65, and its duration was under 2 months. This clonotype was detected many times. This CDR3 region has 16 residues. Germline lookup yields CDR1 SGHTA and CDR2 FQGTGA. V gave up 4 bases and J gave up 1 base, with 16 bases separating them.

This chain joins TRBV7-3 and TRBJ1-1, with D hard to call. The sequence was obtained from a woman between 18 and 30 years old with Graves' hyperthyroidism. The sequenced material came from blood. CDR3 loop: CASSSHFRVENTEAFF. DNA of the CDR3: TGTGCCAGCAGCTCCCACTTTAGGGTTGAGAACACTGAAGCTTTCTTT.